The rows below give T cell receptor beta chains drawn from one sample of a study of post-analysis software for immune sequencing data. Each CDR3 protein gets one entry after TCRdb re-called the PCR reads with MiXCR. The sample shows about 620,000 distinct CDR3 sequences, around 47% of them seen only once. The sequencing input was blood. The source of these receptors is a girl aged 5 to 17 with multiple sclerosis. Both conserved end residues are part of each CDR3. Fields, in order: J gene, clone size, V gene, D gene, CDR3 DNA, CDR3 protein. D genes are given only for firm matches. For some rows the clone size is stated as once, few or many, or as a class when expanded; others skip it.

TRBJ1-2 . TRBV6-1 . TGTGCCAGCAGCCTACGCCCCTCTGTCTTCAGGGGCCCCGGCTATGGCTACACCTTC CASSLRPSVFRGPGYGYTF
TRBJ2-3 . TRBV12-3/TRBV12-4 TRBD2 TGTGCCAGCAGCCTAGCGGGAGGATCCGCAGATACGCAGTATTTT CASSLAGGSADTQYF
TRBJ2-6 many TRBV12-3/TRBV12-4 . TGTGCCAGCAGTTTAGGTGCCGGGGCCAACGTCCTGACTTTC CASSLGAGANVLTF
TRBJ2-5 . TRBV12-3/TRBV12-4 . TGTGCCAGCAGTCCCGGGACACTCTACCAAGAGACCCAGTACTTC CASSPGTLYQETQYF
TRBJ2-7 . TRBV10-3 . TGTGCCATCAGTGACTCCGGGACGTCCAGCTCCTACGAGCAGTACTTC CAISDSGTSSSYEQYF
TRBJ2-5 . TRBV6-6 TRBD1 TGTGCCAGCAGTTCCAACCTACAGGGGATCCAAGAGACCCAGTACTTC CASSSNLQGIQETQYF
TRBJ2-1 . TRBV7-2 . . CASSSSFGQGAEFF
TRBJ1-1 few TRBV29-1 . TGCAGCGTTGCGGACCCGGTTGAAGCTTTCTTT CSVADPVEAFF
TRBJ2-7 few TRBV10-3 . TGTGCCATCAGGCGGGACGGGCCGGGCTCCTACGAGCAGTACTTC CAIRRDGPGSYEQYF
TRBJ2-1 . TRBV5-1 . TGCGCCAGCAGCTTGTCAGCTAGCGACAATGAGCAGTTCTTC CASSLSASDNEQFF
TRBJ2-1 once TRBV5-6 . TGTGCCAGCAGCTTTCTTACGGGCCCCCAGTTCTTC CASSFLTGPQFF
TRBJ2-1 few TRBV2 . TGTGCCAGCAGGTGGGGGGGGGCCGCCAATGAGCAGTTCTTC CASRWGGAANEQFF
TRBJ2-5 . TRBV5-1 TRBD2 TGCGCCAGCAGCTTAGGTATTGCGGGGGGGCAAGAGACCCAGTACTTC CASSLGIAGGQETQYF
TRBJ2-5 . TRBV13 TRBD1 TGTGCCAGCAGCTCAAGACAGGGGCGACCTCAAGAGACCCAGTACTTC CASSSRQGRPQETQYF
TRBJ2-1 few TRBV7-2 . TGTGCCAGTTTTGAAGGGAATGAGCAGTTCTTC CASFEGNEQFF
TRBJ2-5 . TRBV12-3/TRBV12-4 . TGTGCCAGCACCGCGGACACCGGGGAGACCCAGTACTTC CASTADTGETQYF
TRBJ2-7 few TRBV27 . TGTGCCAGCAGAGATCAGGGATTCAACGAGCAGTACTTC CASRDQGFNEQYF
TRBJ2-5 few TRBV6-6 . TGTGCCAGCAGTTACTCATCAGGGGACCAAGAGACCCAGTACTTC CASSYSSGDQETQYF
TRBJ2-1 once TRBV5-5 . TGTGCCAGCAGCTTGAACTCTTCCTACAATGAGCAGTTCTTC CASSLNSSYNEQFF
TRBJ1-5 few TRBV4-1 . TGCGCCAGCAGCCAAGTCCGGGACCGGCGTCCCTTACCCCAGCATTTT CASSQVRDRRPLPQHF
TRBJ1-1 . TRBV12-3/TRBV12-4 . TGTGCCAGCAGTTCCCCGGGGTTCTGGGAAGCTTTCTTT CASSSPGFWEAFF
TRBJ2-5 . TRBV24-1 TRBD2 TGTGCCACCAGTGTCCTCATAAGCGGGAGGGGGGAGACCCAGTACTTC CATSVLISGRGETQYF
TRBJ2-1 . TRBV28 TRBD2 TGTGCCAGCAGCCCCGAGATTGCGGGAGAAATTGAGCAGTTCTTC CASSPEIAGEIEQFF
TRBJ2-6 many TRBV5-1 . TGCGCCAGCAGCTCTACGACGGTCTCCAACGTCCTGACTTTC CASSSTTVSNVLTF
TRBJ2-3 . TRBV5-1 . TGCGCCAGCAGCCTCTGGGGGGGCAGTTGGGCAGATACGCAGTATTTT CASSLWGGSWADTQYF
TRBJ2-7 . TRBV20-1 . TGCAGTGCTACAAGGGGCCGCTCCTACGAGCAGTACTTC CSATRGRSYEQYF